This T cell receptor (beta chain) was found in a study of blood T cell repertoires in COVID-19. In the study overall: The samples span acute and convalescent COVID-19 from the United States, Italy and Spain.

Original handling: How many nucleated cells were present was estimated from reference gene primer amplification. Data came from immunoSEQ multiplex PCR; TCRdb stores just in-frame clones and leaves some out. D and trimming come from the DNA, and the V and J calls and clone size come from that table. The sample records roughly 250,000 clones, roughly 86% being singletons. CDR1 is SGHRS and CDR2 is YFSETQ in the germline V gene. With 5 bases clipped from V and 5 bases from J, the junction kept 8 bases outside the gene matches. The CDR3 has 14 residues. This clonotype was sampled from a man aged 45-65 years with acute or convalescent COVID-19. The chain recombines TRBV5-1 with TRBJ2-3; 7 nucleotides agree with TRBD2. Sequenced input: peripheral blood. The CDR3 loop is CASRRREKGDTQYF. CDR3 DNA sequence: TGCGCCAGCAGGAGGCGGGAGAAGGGAGATACGCAGTATTTT.